Sequencing of this TCR beta chain was carried out in a study of OX40 agonist ivuxolimab in advanced cancers. Overall study: Ivuxolimab is a fully human IgG2 antibody that activates OX40 (CD134). Treatment received earlier with anti-PD-1, anti-PD-L1 or anti-CTLA-4 agents was allowed, and over 35% had some.

The repertoire was sequenced with immunoSEQ multiplex PCR; TCRdb's copy has only in-frame clones and lacks some. Here the sample spans 80,000 or so clones, more than 80% being singletons. The cohort excluded patients with autoimmune disease history or systemic immunosuppression. With 3 bases removed from V and 3 bases from J, the gap between germline ends came to 12 bases. The CDR3 runs 15 residues. Germline V gives CDR1 SNHLY, CDR2 FYNNEI. The clonotype comes from an adult with an advanced solid tumor such as melanoma, head and neck, liver or kidney cancer. The specimen was CD4+ or CD8+ T cells sorted from blood, collected in a trial of the OX40 agonist ivuxolimab. The gene calls are TRBV2 and TRBJ1-5, with a tentative D call TRBD1 (5 bases). The CDR3 protein is CASSDRGTPNQPQHF. The CDR3 nucleotides are TGTGCCAGCAGTGATCGGGGGACCCCCAATCAGCCCCAGCATTTT.